A selection of T cell receptor beta chains follows, all from one sample in a study of spatial heterogeneity in lung cancer. TCRdb redid the calling of the 5' RACE reads with MiXCR, one entry per CDR3 protein. The sample carries around 4,000 distinct CDR3 sequences, 11% recorded once. Sequencing was performed on lung tumor tissue, taken at surgery. These receptors were taken from a male donor with early-stage non-small cell lung cancer. The CDR3 runs from the conserved cysteine through the conserved F or W. Fields, in order: CDR3 DNA, CDR3 protein, D gene, J gene, V gene, clone size. The D gene is left open where the match is weak. Clone size is shown for a subset of rows, as once, few, many or a class of expanded clone.

TGTGCCAGCAGCCGCGGGACTGTCAATGAGCAGTTCTTC,CASSRGTVNEQFF,-,TRBJ2-1,TRBV5-6,-
TGTGCCAGCAGCCCCCCCCGGGCCGCTAACTATGGCTACACCTTC,CASSPPRAANYGYTF,-,TRBJ1-2,TRBV7-9,few
TGTGCCACCAGCAGAGATCCCCTCAGGGCTTCACCCCTCCACTTT,CATSRDPLRASPLHF,-,TRBJ1-6,TRBV15,-
TGTGCCAGCAGCGGGACAGGGGGCCGGGCCTACGAGCAGTACTTC,CASSGTGGRAYEQYF,TRBD1,TRBJ2-7,TRBV7-9,-
TGTGCCAGCAGCTGGTCCGGGACAGGGGGCGCCGGGGACTACTTC,CASSWSGTGGAGDYF,TRBD1,TRBJ2-7,TRBV7-9,-
TGCAGTGCTAGACCCCCGGGACAGGGGGCGGGGGAGCAGTTCTTC,CSARPPGQGAGEQFF,TRBD1,TRBJ2-1,TRBV20-1,few
TGTGCCAGCAGCTTCCTAGGGGGTACCCAAGAGACCCAGTACTTC,CASSFLGGTQETQYF,-,TRBJ2-5,TRBV11-2,-
TGTGCCAGCAGTTTAAAGGGGAACGGCTACACCTTC,CASSLKGNGYTF,-,TRBJ1-2,TRBV28,few
TGTGCCAGCAGCTTAGACTTCCCAGGAGAAAGAGTAAAGGGCGGAAGCAATGAGCAGTTCTTC,CASSLDFPGERVKGGSNEQFF,-,TRBJ2-1,TRBV7-6,few
TGTGCCAGCAGGGACGGAGGATATTCACCCCTCCACTTT,CASRDGGYSPLHF,-,TRBJ1-6,TRBV6-2/TRBV6-3,-
TGCGCCAGCAGCTCGGACAGGGGAGACACTGAAGCTTTCTTT,CASSSDRGDTEAFF,TRBD1,TRBJ1-1,TRBV5-1,few
TGCAGTGCTAGAGACCCGGGACTAGCGGGAGGGGAGACCCAGTACTTC,CSARDPGLAGGETQYF,TRBD2,TRBJ2-5,TRBV20-1,few
TGTGCCAGCAGCCCGACTGCTAACTATGGCTACACCTTC,CASSPTANYGYTF,-,TRBJ1-2,TRBV7-2,few
TGTGCCAGCAGCCGATCAAACGCGGGACAGGGTTACGAGCAGTACTTC,CASSRSNAGQGYEQYF,TRBD1,TRBJ2-7,TRBV27,medium-sized
TGTGCCAGCAGAACAGGGGGGCCCAATCAGCCCCAGCATTTT,CASRTGGPNQPQHF,TRBD1,TRBJ1-5,TRBV12-3/TRBV12-4,-
TGTGCCTGGGGACCGGGACAAAGGGATAGGAACACTGAAGCTTTCTTT,CAWGPGQRDRNTEAFF,-,TRBJ1-1,TRBV30,many
TGTGCCAGCAGCCGCCGCGGGCCGGGGAATGAGCAGTTCTTC,CASSRRGPGNEQFF,-,TRBJ2-1,TRBV7-2,-
TGTGCCAGCAGTCCTATAGCGGGCTACGAGCAGTACTTC,CASSPIAGYEQYF,TRBD2,TRBJ2-7,TRBV28,few
TGTGCCAGCAGCTTAGAAACGGCGGGAAGGAGATTCTTC,CASSLETAGRRFF,-,TRBJ2-1,TRBV7-2,medium-sized
TGTGCCAGCAGCCTACCGGCGGCAGGAGATACGCAGTATTTT,CASSLPAAGDTQYF,-,TRBJ2-3,TRBV28,-
TGTGCCAGCATCTCTGTCGGAGACTACTATAGCTACACCTTC,CASISVGDYYSYTF,-,TRBJ1-2,TRBV5-6,once
TGTGCCAGCAGTTTATTTGTGGGGTCCGGCACCGGGGAGCTGTTTTTT,CASSLFVGSGTGELFF,-,TRBJ2-2,TRBV28,medium-sized
TGTGCCAGCAGCTCAGGGGGTGGTCAGCCCCAGCATTTT,CASSSGGGQPQHF,TRBD1,TRBJ1-5,TRBV6-5,medium-sized
TGTGCCAGCAGCTTTACTAGCGCCGGGGAGCTGTTTTTT,CASSFTSAGELFF,TRBD2,TRBJ2-2,TRBV7-2,few
TGTGCCAGCAGCTTATTACCGACGGAGTATGGCTACACCTTC,CASSLLPTEYGYTF,-,TRBJ1-2,TRBV7-8,medium-sized
TGTGCCAGCAGCGCCTATAAAGGAGGCTACACCTTC,CASSAYKGGYTF,-,TRBJ1-2,TRBV9,medium-sized
TGTGCCAGCAGCGTAACCCTTAGCGGGGCGAGGACCGGGGAGCTGTTTTTT,CASSVTLSGARTGELFF,TRBD2,TRBJ2-2,TRBV9,-
TGCGCCAGCGGGTATACGCAGTATTTT,CASGYTQYF,-,TRBJ2-3,TRBV10-2,-
TGTGCCACCGACAGAAGCTCCTACGAGCAGTACTTC,CATDRSSYEQYF,-,TRBJ2-7,TRBV28,few
TGTGCCAGTAGCCTTAACTCCTACAATGAGCAGTTCTTC,CASSLNSYNEQFF,-,TRBJ2-1,TRBV19,-
TGTGCCAGCAACTTAGAGGAGGCAGGGGGCGGGGAGCTGTTTTTT,CASNLEEAGGGELFF,TRBD1,TRBJ2-2,TRBV7-2,medium-sized
TGCAGCGCGGGTAGCGGGACTGAAGCTTTCTTT,CSAGSGTEAFF,-,TRBJ1-1,TRBV29-1,-
TGTGCCAGCAGTTTGGCTAGCGGGAGGATTAGTGAGCAGTTCTTC,CASSLASGRISEQFF,TRBD2,TRBJ2-1,TRBV12-3/TRBV12-4,-
TGTGCCATCAGTGAGGGGCAGGGTGGACGTCGGAATCAGCCCCAGCATTTT,CAISEGQGGRRNQPQHF,-,TRBJ1-5,TRBV10-3,medium-sized
TGCAGTGCTAGAGATCAGGCTAGCGGTACATCCAATGAGCAGTTCTTC,CSARDQASGTSNEQFF,TRBD2,TRBJ2-1,TRBV20-1,few
TGTGCCAGCAGCTTGTTCGGGACAGGGGCCAAACTGTTTTTT,CASSLFGTGAKLFF,TRBD1,TRBJ1-4,TRBV11-2,few
TGTGCCAGCAGTTCGGGAGCGGCCCCAGATACGCAGTATTTT,CASSSGAAPDTQYF,-,TRBJ2-3,TRBV28,few
TGTGCCAGCTCGACCCTAGGGGGCCCCACTGAAGCTTTCTTT,CASSTLGGPTEAFF,TRBD1,TRBJ1-1,TRBV11-1,-
TGTGCCAGTAGTCCCCGCATCCCCTCTGAAGCTTTCTTT,CASSPRIPSEAFF,-,TRBJ1-1,TRBV19,-
TGTGCCAGCAGACAGACCCGGAGCTCCTACAATGAGCAGTTCTTC,CASRQTRSSYNEQFF,-,TRBJ2-1,TRBV28,-
TGTGCCAGCAGCGCGGGGGCGGGTAATTCACCCCTCCACTTT,CASSAGAGNSPLHF,-,TRBJ1-6,TRBV28,-
TGTGCCAGCAGCTCAGGACCCAACTACGAGCAGTACTTC,CASSSGPNYEQYF,-,TRBJ2-7,TRBV7-6,medium-sized
TGTGCCTGGAGTAAACAGGTCTACGAGCAGTACTTC,CAWSKQVYEQYF,-,TRBJ2-7,TRBV30,few
TGCAGTGCGATCCGGACAGGGGGCGATACGCAGTATTTT,CSAIRTGGDTQYF,TRBD1,TRBJ2-3,TRBV20-1,few
TGTGCCAGCACCCGTGGTGGGGAGGGCAATCAGCCCCAGCATTTT,CASTRGGEGNQPQHF,-,TRBJ1-5,TRBV12-3/TRBV12-4,medium-sized
TGTGCCAGCAGCTTTGGAGGGGTTTATGAAGATACGCAGTATTTT,CASSFGGVYEDTQYF,-,TRBJ2-3,TRBV7-3,-
TGTGCCAGCAGCTCCCGCTTGCACACTGAAGCTTTCTTT,CASSSRLHTEAFF,-,TRBJ1-1,TRBV11-2,few
TGTGCCAGCACAAAACTAGCGGGATGGGGGGAGACCCAGTACTTC,CASTKLAGWGETQYF,TRBD2,TRBJ2-5,TRBV9,medium-sized
TGTGCCAGCAGCTTTTCATCCTATGGCTACACCTTC,CASSFSSYGYTF,-,TRBJ1-2,TRBV5-5,medium-sized
TGTGCCAGCAGCTTAGCAGGGTTGGCTTCACCCCTCCACTTT,CASSLAGLASPLHF,-,TRBJ1-6,TRBV7-2,few
TGCAGGGCCGGGACTCACCAGACCTACGAGCAGTACTTC,CRAGTHQTYEQYF,-,TRBJ2-7,TRBV20-1,many
TGCAGCGTTGAGCGGGGGGCAGATACGCAGTATTTT,CSVERGADTQYF,TRBD2,TRBJ2-3,TRBV29-1,few
TGTGCCAGCAGCGGAGCACTAGCGGGAGTAAACAATGAGCAGTTCTTC,CASSGALAGVNNEQFF,TRBD2,TRBJ2-1,TRBV7-2,few
TGTGCCAGCAGCCGCGGGACTAGCGGGGAAGAGACCCAGTACTTC,CASSRGTSGEETQYF,TRBD2,TRBJ2-5,TRBV3-1,-
TGCGCCAGCATCAGACAGAAAGGAATAAATGAAAAACTGTTTTTT,CASIRQKGINEKLFF,-,TRBJ1-4,TRBV10-2,few
TGCGCCAGCAGCACTGGGACGACCCTTCAGTCACCCCTCCACTTT,CASSTGTTLQSPLHF,-,TRBJ1-6,TRBV5-1,few